This TCR beta chain came from a study of CD8 T cells in Susac syndrome (dated by TCRdb to between 2018 and 2021). Broadly, across the study: Whether CD8+ T cell activation and differentiation in Susac syndrome was antigen driven was tested using repertoire sequencing. Overall study outcomes, separate from this receptor: The study acknowledged that relatively few individuals were included in the TCR sequencing and HLA analysis.

The CDR3 covers 11 residues, taking in both the cysteine and the phenylalanine. CDR3 DNA only is kept here, 33 bases in frame from base 1. Trimming at the junction amounts to 1 base on V and 12 bases on J, and the germline ends lie 10 bases apart. CDR1 and CDR2 were assigned from the germline V gene as SGHDT and YYEEEE. Regarding this clonotype: No cognate antigen has been identified for it. Per-base quality was not reported, and no clone a single base away is much larger than it.

Peripheral blood CD8+ and CD4+ T cells from healthy donors, Susac syndrome patients and multiple sclerosis patients were profiled by high-throughput TCR beta sequencing. Multiple sclerosis controls were treatment-naive patients with stable or active relapsing-remitting disease fulfilling revised McDonald criteria. CD8+ TEMRA cells were enriched by FACS, while bulk CD8+ and CD4+ T cells were purified by magnetic negative isolation. Blood was collected in EDTA tubes and processed within 24 hours, with PBMCs isolated through density gradient centrifugation. PBMCs intended for TCR sequencing were cryopreserved in liquid nitrogen and thawed later in a water bath at 37 degrees C. Purity of sorted or isolated CD4+, CD8+ and CD8+ TEMRA cells was at least 90%. RNA was extracted using the RNeasy kit, and roughly 0.5 to 1 ug of the RNA was reverse transcribed with random hexamers. TCR beta CDR3 regions were amplified with the immunoSEQ multiplex PCR assay covering 54 Vbeta and 13 Jbeta segments. PCR amplification bias was corrected using a synthetic template baseline for primer optimization and computational correction. Concerning the study's data processing: Reads were annotated to V, D and J genes according to IMGT and were analyzed with immunoSEQ Analyzer, with only productive sequences retained. To calculate clonality, Shannon entropy was normalized by log2 of the number of productive unique sequences and then subtracted from one. Public and private clones were assessed among the 100 most prevalent clones of each patient and control. A clone was defined as Susac-specific if it was absent from the healthy and MS cohorts, from 950 to 1,300 published viral clones and from other ImmuneACCESS disease sequences. TCRdb applied fastp at Q25 and MiXCR to the public reads, then kept only in-frame beta chains. Identical CDR3 protein sequences are pooled into one entry, listed with their most common genes and DNA. In this record, the V and J calls reflect TCRdb's handling and not the investigators' own analysis. This sample lists a few hundred thousand distinct CDR3 sequences; roughly 94% were detected once. 0.082% of the sample lies in the top ten.

This clonotype was obtained from a human donor with multiple sclerosis. The chain joins TRBV5-6 to TRBJ1-2; too little of a D gene remains to name it. The sequenced sample was CD4+ T cells from PBMCs. The CDR3 loop reads CASSLRESHTF. The DNA sequence is given as TGTGCCAGCAGCTTGAGGGAGAGTCACACCTTC.